The 6 T cell receptor beta chains presented below share a single source sample, sequenced in a study of cytomegalovirus exposure and HLA in healthy donors. PCR primers comprised 60 Vbeta and 13 Jbeta primers. Method: immunoSEQ multiplex PCR; TCRdb's copy keeps in-frame clones and lacks some. The repertoire holds roughly 160,000 clones, with roughly 80% as singletons. The sample was PBMCs. These receptors were collected from a man in his forties in good health and CMV-seronegative.

The chain carries TRBV9 and TRBJ2-5; 12 bases fit TRBD2. The CDR3 is 14 amino acids. V was clipped by 2 bases and J by 11 bases; unmatched bases: 7. Germline-derived CDR1 and CDR2 are SGDLS and YYNGEE. The CDR3, as DNA: TGTGCCAGCAGCGTGATGGGGACTAGCGGGCCACAGTACTTC. It yields the protein CASSVMGTSGPQYF.

V is TRBV6-5 and J is TRBJ1-3; D gene uncertain. Germline CDR1 is MNHEY and CDR2 is SVGAGI. CDR3 length: 15 amino acids. The V end was cut by 5 bases, the J end by 2 bases, with 13 bases between. As DNA, the CDR3 is TGTGCCAGCAGTCCCCCCGGGGTAACTGGAAACACCATATATTTT. This gives the protein CASSPPGVTGNTIYF.

This clone turned up a few times. The chain carries TRBV5-1 and TRBJ2-1; tentative D call: TRBD1 (6 bases). Between the trimmed V and J ends, which lost 3 bases and 0 bases, there was a span of 13 bases. The CDR3 contains 16 residues. Germline assignment: CDR1 SGHRS and CDR2 YFSETQ. The CDR3 spells CASSSRQGSSYNEQFF. The CDR3, as DNA: TGCGCCAGCAGCTCAAGGCAGGGGAGCTCCTACAATGAGCAGTTCTTC. The full variable domain, rest sourced from reference TRBV5-1 and TRBJ2-1, is KAGVTQTPRYLIKTRGQQVTLSCSPISGHRSVSWYQQTPGQGLQFLFEYFSETQRNKGNFPGRFSGRQFSNSRSEMNVSTLELGDSALYLCASSSRQGSSYNEQFFGPGTRLTVL.

This clone was seen more than once but under ten times. V gene TRBV7-6 combines with J gene TRBJ2-2; weak D call: TRBD1 (7 bases). The CDR3 loop spans 17 amino acids. CDR1 and CDR2 from the germline V gene are SGHVS and FNYEAQ. V lost 0 bases to trimming and J lost 0 bases, with 11 bases between them. CDR3 residues: CASSLATGTSNTGELFF. CDR3 nucleotide sequence: TGTGCCAGCAGCTTAGCGACAGGGACTTCGAACACCGGGGAGCTGTTTTTT.

This clone has a handful of counts. At one end, the junction sequence differs from germline, possibly due to a read error. This chain joins TRBV7-7 and TRBJ1-4; no clear D gene. The CDR3 covers 13 residues. Germline CDR1 reads SSHAT; CDR2 reads FNYEAQ (reference sequence). CDR3 sequence: CASSLRLNEKLFF. The CDR3 nucleotides read TGTGCTAGCAGCCTAAGACTTAATGAAAAACTGTTTTTT.

V gene TRBV30 combines with J gene TRBJ1-5; D perhaps matches TRBD1 (5 bases). The CDR3 spans 15 residues. Trimming stripped 1 base from V and 6 bases from J, with 16 bases between. Germline CDR1 is GTSNPN and CDR2 is SVGIG (reference sequence). The CDR3 region is CAWSGRQGSPQPQHF. Here the CDR3 DNA reads TGTGCCTGGAGTGGCCGGCAGGGCAGTCCTCAGCCCCAGCATTTT. The entire variable domain, with the rest obtained from reference TRBV30 and TRBJ1-5, is as follows: SQTIHQWPATLVQPVGSPLSLECTVEGTSNPNLYWYRQAAGRGLQLLFYSVGIGQISSEVPQNLSASRPQDRQFILSSKKLLLSDSGFYLCAWSGRQGSPQPQHFGDGTRLSIL.